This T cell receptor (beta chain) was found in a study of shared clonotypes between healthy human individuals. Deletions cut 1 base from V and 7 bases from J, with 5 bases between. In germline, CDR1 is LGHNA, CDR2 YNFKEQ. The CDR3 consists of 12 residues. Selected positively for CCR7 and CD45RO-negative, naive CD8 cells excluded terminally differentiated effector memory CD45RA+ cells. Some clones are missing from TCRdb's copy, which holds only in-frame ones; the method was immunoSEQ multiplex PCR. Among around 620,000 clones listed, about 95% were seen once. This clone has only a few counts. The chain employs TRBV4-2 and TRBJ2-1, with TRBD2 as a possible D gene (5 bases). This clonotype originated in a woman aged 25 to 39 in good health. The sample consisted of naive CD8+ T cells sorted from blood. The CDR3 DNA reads TGTGCCAGCAGCCAAGGAGGGAATGAGCAGTTCTTC. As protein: CASSQGGNEQFF.